Listed below are T cell receptor beta chains from one sample, sequenced in a study of blood T cell repertoires in COVID-19. Some clones are missing from TCRdb's copy, which holds only in-frame ones; the method was immunoSEQ multiplex PCR. The profile covers 450,000 or so clones, with roughly nine tenths appearing a single time and around 0.92% taken by the ten largest. Sequenced: peripheral blood. These receptors came from a man younger than 30 with COVID-19, enrolled during active disease. The CDR3 runs from the conserved cysteine through the conserved F or W. D genes are given only for firm matches. Only some rows state a clone size, as once, few, many or a class for expanded clones.

cdr3_length	d_call	clone_size	v_call	j_call	cdr3_nt	cdr3_aa
13	-	-	TRBV15	TRBJ2-7	TGTGCCACCAGCAGAGAAACTAGCTACGAGCAGTACTTC	CATSRETSYEQYF
13	-	-	TRBV5-4	TRBJ2-2	TGTGCCAGCAGGCGACTAGAAGGCGGGGAGCTGTTTTTT	CASRRLEGGELFF
15	-	-	TRBV2	TRBJ2-3	TGTGCCAGCAGTGAAGCCGGTGGTGGCACAGATACGCAGTATTTT	CASSEAGGGTDTQYF
12	-	-	TRBV2	TRBJ2-1	TGTGCCAGCAGTGACAATCCCAATGAGCAGTTCTTC	CASSDNPNEQFF
14	-	-	TRBV6-5	TRBJ2-2	TGTGCCAGCAGTACCTCAGGGGAAACTCTGGAGCTGTTTTTT	CASSTSGETLELFF
18	TRBD2	-	TRBV14	TRBJ2-5	TGTGCCAGCAGCCAAGATCGTAACCTGGGCGGGAGGCGAGAGACCCAGTACTTC	CASSQDRNLGGRRETQYF
15	TRBD2	-	TRBV5-1	TRBJ2-7	TGCGCCAGCAGCTTTATGATAGCGGGGTCCTACGAGCAGTACTTC	CASSFMIAGSYEQYF
14	-	-	TRBV28	TRBJ2-7	TGTGCCAGCAGTTTTACGGGGGAAGCCTACGAGCAGTACTTC	CASSFTGEAYEQYF
15	TRBD2	once	TRBV5-6	TRBJ2-5	TGTGCCAGCAGCTATGACGGGGGGGCCGGAGAGACCCAGTACTTC	CASSYDGGAGETQYF
16	-	-	TRBV7-8	TRBJ2-1	TGTGCCAGCAGCTTACCGGGGGATAGCTCCTACAATGAGCAGTTCTTC	CASSLPGDSSYNEQFF
16	TRBD1	few	TRBV6-5	TRBJ1-1	TGTGCCAGCAGTTATTTCCCATCAGGGGGTGGCACTGAAGCTTTCTTT	CASSYFPSGGGTEAFF
11	-	once	TRBV30	TRBJ2-7	TGTGCCTGGAGTGTAGGGGACGAGCAGTACTTC	CAWSVGDEQYF
15	-	-	TRBV5-4	TRBJ2-7	TGTGCCAGCAGCCCGACGGGGGACTTGCGCTACGAGCAGTACTTC	CASSPTGDLRYEQYF
15	TRBD2	-	TRBV6-5	TRBJ2-1	TGTGCCAGCAGTCCTCGACTAGCGGATAACAATGAGCAGTTCTTC	CASSPRLADNNEQFF
13	-	-	TRBV14	TRBJ1-1	TGTGCCAGCAGCCAAATGTCAGGGACTGAAGCTTTCTTT	CASSQMSGTEAFF
12	-	-	TRBV2	TRBJ2-7	TGTGCCAGCACCCCGGTCTGGAGCGAGCAGTACTTC	CASTPVWSEQYF
13	TRBD2	-	TRBV29-1	TRBJ2-7	TGCAGCGTTGTAGGACTAGTCAAGGACGAGCAGTACTTC	CSVVGLVKDEQYF
14	-	-	TRBV6-5	TRBJ1-3	TGTGCCAGCACCAGAACAGGGACGGGAAACACCATATATTTT	CASTRTGTGNTIYF
15	-	-	TRBV19	TRBJ2-7	TGTGCCAGTAGTAACCTAGACCTGGGACTCTACGAGCAGTACTTC	CASSNLDLGLYEQYF
16	TRBD1	-	TRBV5-6	TRBJ2-1	TGTGCCAGCGAAGCAAGGGGGCAGGGGTGGGACAATGAGCAGTTCTTC	CASEARGQGWDNEQFF